This T cell receptor (beta chain) derives from a study of blood T cell repertoires in COVID-19. Study details: The origin of the acute and convalescent COVID-19 samples was the United States, Italy and Spain. Nucleic acid was either cDNA or gDNA, and it came from T cells, B-cell-depleted T cells, or PBMCs.

The CDR3 extends over 16 amino acids. Germline V CDR1 and CDR2: SGHVS, FNYEAQ. Trimming took 4 bases from V and 7 from J; bases not matched to a gene: 7. Per the authors' pipeline: Amplifying reference gene primers gave estimates of nucleated cell counts. Generated by immunoSEQ multiplex PCR, the TCRdb table keeps only in-frame clones and is missing some. V and J calls and clone size are given by that table; D and trimming were obtained from the DNA. This table holds about 230,000 clones, roughly 90% found once. Input material: peripheral blood. V usage is TRBV7-6 and J usage is TRBJ2-2; 12 nucleotides match TRBD1. The clonotype was recovered from a woman in her fifties or sixties with acute or convalescent COVID-19. Written as DNA, the CDR3 is TGTGCCAGCAGCTCTGGGACAGGGGGCCCTAGCGGGGAGCTGTTTTTT. As protein: CASSSGTGGPSGELFF.